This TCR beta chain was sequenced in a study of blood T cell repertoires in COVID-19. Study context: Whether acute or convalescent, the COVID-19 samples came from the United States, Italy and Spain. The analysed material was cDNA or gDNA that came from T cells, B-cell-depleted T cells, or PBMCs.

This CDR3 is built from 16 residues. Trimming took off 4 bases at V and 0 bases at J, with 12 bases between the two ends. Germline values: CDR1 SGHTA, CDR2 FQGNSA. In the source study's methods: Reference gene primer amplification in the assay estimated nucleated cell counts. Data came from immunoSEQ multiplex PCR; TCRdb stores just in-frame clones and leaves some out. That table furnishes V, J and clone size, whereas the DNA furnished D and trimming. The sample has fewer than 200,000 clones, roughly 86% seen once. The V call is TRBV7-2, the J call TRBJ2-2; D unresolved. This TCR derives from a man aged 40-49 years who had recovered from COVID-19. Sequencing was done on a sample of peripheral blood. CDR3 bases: TGTGCCAGCAGCTCCCAAGCTACCGCGAACACCGGGGAGCTGTTTTTT. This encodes CASSSQATANTGELFF.